Listed below are T cell receptor beta chains from one sample, sequenced in a study of T-cell reconstitution after alpha-beta-depleted transplantation in children. Using its own MiXCR run on the PCR reads, TCRdb lists one record per CDR3 protein. Here the sample spans 700,000 to 950,000 distinct CDR3 sequences, about 15% being singletons. The source was PBMCs, mostly from graft donor cells, collected 360 days after TCRalphabeta/CD19-depleted stem cell transplant. These receptors all stem from a male patient between 5 and 17 years old who had a stem cell transplant for acute lymphoblastic leukemia, so the T cells may come from the graft donor. CDR3s include the opening cysteine and the closing phenylalanine or tryptophan. Some rows mark clone size as missing; the rest say once, few, many or name a class of expanded clone.

len: 17; j_gene: TRBJ2-1; v_gene: TRBV7-9; abundance: .; CDR3aa: CASSLVYSAGNFNEQFF
len: 15; j_gene: TRBJ2-2; v_gene: TRBV5-1; abundance: many; CDR3aa: CASSGWAGPTGELFF
len: 15; j_gene: TRBJ2-3; v_gene: TRBV6-5; abundance: .; CDR3aa: CASSYWVGREDTQYF
len: 14; j_gene: TRBJ2-1; v_gene: TRBV5-1; abundance: .; CDR3aa: CASSYQSSYNEQFF
len: 16; j_gene: TRBJ2-6; v_gene: TRBV5-1; abundance: .; CDR3aa: CASSLAVDSGANVLTF
len: 13; j_gene: TRBJ2-5; v_gene: TRBV11-3; abundance: few; CDR3aa: CASSSALHGTQYF
len: 14; j_gene: TRBJ2-7; v_gene: TRBV12-3/TRBV12-4; abundance: .; CDR3aa: CASRVAGGLEEQYF
len: 15; j_gene: TRBJ2-7; v_gene: TRBV10-3; abundance: .; CDR3aa: CAISGGLAGVHEQYF
len: 11; j_gene: TRBJ2-7; v_gene: TRBV7-9; abundance: .; CDR3aa: CASSLSTEQYF
len: 12; j_gene: TRBJ2-3; v_gene: TRBV7-3; abundance: .; CDR3aa: CASSLLQNTQYF
len: 14; j_gene: TRBJ2-1; v_gene: TRBV5-1; abundance: many; CDR3aa: CASSFTSGSNEQFF
len: 16; j_gene: TRBJ2-1; v_gene: TRBV2; abundance: few; CDR3aa: CASDWSAQGADNEQFF
len: 14; j_gene: TRBJ1-2; v_gene: TRBV30; abundance: .; CDR3aa: CAWSPLAGQARYTF
len: 14; j_gene: TRBJ2-7; v_gene: TRBV15; abundance: few; CDR3aa: CATSRDPRGSGQYF
len: 16; j_gene: TRBJ2-6; v_gene: TRBV20-1; abundance: few; CDR3aa: CSAGLAGGSGANVLTF
len: 13; j_gene: TRBJ2-7; v_gene: TRBV7-9; abundance: .; CDR3aa: CASSSFSPYEQYF
len: 17; j_gene: TRBJ2-7; v_gene: TRBV7-9; abundance: few; CDR3aa: CASSGRGSGSMSYEQYF
len: 14; j_gene: TRBJ1-5; v_gene: TRBV2; abundance: .; CDR3aa: CASSEVPKDQPQHF
len: 13; j_gene: TRBJ1-1; v_gene: TRBV27; abundance: .; CDR3aa: CASSYQGATEAFF
len: 17; j_gene: TRBJ1-3; v_gene: TRBV5-1; abundance: .; CDR3aa: CASSFAPPTGRGNTIYF
len: 14; j_gene: TRBJ2-7; v_gene: TRBV6-1; abundance: few; CDR3aa: CASNSPGHYYEQYF
len: 17; j_gene: TRBJ2-1; v_gene: TRBV23-1; abundance: .; CDR3aa: CASSQNIRMGPYNEQFF
len: 14; j_gene: TRBJ2-7; v_gene: TRBV5-1; abundance: .; CDR3aa: CASSLLAGSNEQYF
len: 16; j_gene: TRBJ1-1; v_gene: TRBV7-9; abundance: .; CDR3aa: CASSLRLTGGHTEAFF
len: 14; j_gene: TRBJ2-7; v_gene: TRBV6-5; abundance: .; CDR3aa: CASSYQRGPNEQYF
len: 16; j_gene: TRBJ2-7; v_gene: TRBV21-1; abundance: many; CDR3aa: CASSKSSVPGIYEQYF
len: 14; j_gene: TRBJ1-1; v_gene: TRBV25-1; abundance: .; CDR3aa: CASSELMGNTEAFF
len: 14; j_gene: TRBJ1-2; v_gene: TRBV4-1; abundance: .; CDR3aa: CASSQSYFQRGYTF
len: 12; j_gene: TRBJ1-2; v_gene: TRBV29-1; abundance: many; CDR3aa: CSVVGGGSSYTF
len: 17; j_gene: TRBJ2-1; v_gene: TRBV7-6; abundance: .; CDR3aa: CASSHLSLASSYNEQFF
len: 16; j_gene: TRBJ2-1; v_gene: TRBV9; abundance: .; CDR3aa: CASSVPLAGGLDEQFF
len: 14; j_gene: TRBJ2-1; v_gene: TRBV18; abundance: .; CDR3aa: CASSGVAGINEQFF
len: 15; j_gene: TRBJ2-7; v_gene: TRBV5-1; abundance: .; CDR3aa: CASSLASGDYYEQYF
len: 14; j_gene: TRBJ2-5; v_gene: TRBV6-1; abundance: .; CDR3aa: CASGNTGGRETQYF
len: 15; j_gene: TRBJ2-7; v_gene: TRBV7-9; abundance: .; CDR3aa: CASSLASGRAFEQYF
len: 16; j_gene: TRBJ2-5; v_gene: TRBV5-1; abundance: few; CDR3aa: CASSPSTAGGGETQYF
len: 16; j_gene: TRBJ2-2; v_gene: TRBV5-1; abundance: .; CDR3aa: CASSLISGPNTGELFF
len: 15; j_gene: TRBJ2-7; v_gene: TRBV12-3/TRBV12-4; abundance: .; CDR3aa: CASSLSDGSTYEQYF
len: 13; j_gene: TRBJ1-2; v_gene: TRBV12-3/TRBV12-4; abundance: few; CDR3aa: CASSPLQGVGYTF
len: 14; j_gene: TRBJ2-7; v_gene: TRBV7-2; abundance: few; CDR3aa: CASSRQDGSYEQYF
len: 13; j_gene: TRBJ2-1; v_gene: TRBV6-2/TRBV6-3; abundance: .; CDR3aa: CASSYSGPNEQFF
len: 15; j_gene: TRBJ2-7; v_gene: TRBV20-1; abundance: .; CDR3aa: CSARTWTGATYEQYF
len: 16; j_gene: TRBJ2-1; v_gene: TRBV3-1; abundance: .; CDR3aa: CASSQGTSGAYNEQFF
len: 13; j_gene: TRBJ2-3; v_gene: TRBV2; abundance: many; CDR3aa: CASTRGGTDTQYF
len: 16; j_gene: TRBJ2-7; v_gene: TRBV9; abundance: many; CDR3aa: CASSVGLLYDAYEQYF